A selection of T cell receptor beta chains follows, all from one sample in a study of PD-L1 blockade in urothelial cancer. TCRdb's copy holds only in-frame clones and misses some; the assay was immunoSEQ multiplex PCR. The sample has about 57,000 clones, around 84% seen once. Specimen: PBMCs, collected around atezolizumab (anti-PD-L1) treatment. The origin of the receptors is a man aged 50 to 59 with urothelial cancer. The CDR3 runs from the conserved cysteine through the conserved F or W. Each record gives: D gene, J gene, V gene, clone size, CDR3 protein, CDR3 DNA. The D gene is left open where the match is weak. Part of the rows lack a size; the others show once, few, many or a class for expanded clones.

D gene: -; J gene: TRBJ2-7; V gene: TRBV9; clone size: -; CDR3 protein: CASSVRGGLSSYEQYF; CDR3 DNA: TGTGCCAGCAGCGTGAGGGGGGGACTGTCGTCCTACGAGCAGTACTTC
D gene: -; J gene: TRBJ2-7; V gene: TRBV5-8; clone size: -; CDR3 protein: CASSTGLGILSYEQYF; CDR3 DNA: TGTGCCAGCAGCACCGGCCTAGGAATCCTATCCTACGAGCAGTACTTC
D gene: -; J gene: TRBJ1-2; V gene: TRBV2; clone size: -; CDR3 protein: CASSLKTDSYGYTF; CDR3 DNA: TGTGCCAGCAGTCTAAAGACGGACTCGTATGGCTACACCTTC
D gene: TRBD2; J gene: TRBJ2-2; V gene: TRBV7-6; clone size: -; CDR3 protein: CASSLGLAGINTGELFF; CDR3 DNA: TGTGCCAGCAGCCTCGGACTAGCGGGAATCAACACCGGGGAGCTGTTTTTT
D gene: -; J gene: TRBJ1-2; V gene: TRBV5-6; clone size: few; CDR3 protein: CASSSTVNYGYTF; CDR3 DNA: TGTGCCAGCAGCTCGACAGTTAACTATGGCTACACCTTC
D gene: -; J gene: TRBJ1-1; V gene: TRBV6-1; clone size: -; CDR3 protein: CASSEGSAVTEAFF; CDR3 DNA: TGTGCCAGCAGTGAAGGAAGTGCGGTAACTGAAGCTTTCTTT
D gene: TRBD2; J gene: TRBJ2-5; V gene: TRBV7-9; clone size: -; CDR3 protein: CASSFSAGAETQYF; CDR3 DNA: TGTGCCAGCAGCTTTTCAGCGGGAGCAGAGACCCAGTACTTC
D gene: TRBD1; J gene: TRBJ2-5; V gene: TRBV7-9; clone size: -; CDR3 protein: CASSLGGTGTSLFETQYF; CDR3 DNA: TGTGCCAGCAGCTTAGGAGGGACAGGAACTTCCCTCTTTGAGACCCAGTACTTC
D gene: TRBD2; J gene: TRBJ2-3; V gene: TRBV4-2; clone size: -; CDR3 protein: CASSQGLAGGDTQYF; CDR3 DNA: TGTGCCAGCAGCCAAGGACTAGCGGGAGGTGATACGCAGTATTTT
D gene: -; J gene: TRBJ2-5; V gene: TRBV2; clone size: -; CDR3 protein: CASSEWGVETQYF; CDR3 DNA: TGTGCCAGCAGTGAGTGGGGAGTCGAGACCCAGTACTTC
D gene: -; J gene: TRBJ1-4; V gene: TRBV6-1; clone size: -; CDR3 protein: CASRVRGEKLFF; CDR3 DNA: TGTGCCAGCAGGGTCAGAGGGGAAAAACTGTTTTTT
D gene: TRBD1; J gene: TRBJ1-5; V gene: TRBV6-5; clone size: -; CDR3 protein: CASSLTGTGNQPQHF; CDR3 DNA: TGTGCCAGCAGCTTGACAGGGACGGGCAATCAGCCCCAGCATTTT
D gene: -; J gene: TRBJ2-1; V gene: TRBV18; clone size: -; CDR3 protein: CASSPADSYNEQFF; CDR3 DNA: TGTGCCAGCTCACCGGCGGATTCCTACAATGAGCAGTTCTTC
D gene: -; J gene: TRBJ2-3; V gene: TRBV27; clone size: -; CDR3 protein: CASSFFLTDTQYF; CDR3 DNA: TGTGCCAGCAGTTTTTTCCTAACAGATACGCAGTATTTT
D gene: -; J gene: TRBJ2-7; V gene: TRBV5-1; clone size: -; CDR3 protein: CASSSPQDYEQYF; CDR3 DNA: TGCGCCAGCAGCTCGCCCCAGGACTACGAGCAGTACTTC
D gene: -; J gene: TRBJ2-1; V gene: TRBV5-1; clone size: -; CDR3 protein: CASSLADGGVEQFF; CDR3 DNA: TGCGCCAGCAGCTTGGCGGATGGGGGCGTGGAGCAGTTCTTC
D gene: -; J gene: TRBJ2-7; V gene: TRBV6-1; clone size: -; CDR3 protein: CASSGTFSSSYEQYF; CDR3 DNA: TGTGCCAGCAGTGGTACTTTTAGCAGCTCCTACGAGCAGTACTTC
D gene: TRBD2; J gene: TRBJ2-2; V gene: TRBV6-1; clone size: -; CDR3 protein: CASSGLAGGPIGELFF; CDR3 DNA: TGTGCCAGCAGTGGACTAGCGGGAGGGCCAATAGGGGAGCTGTTTTTT
D gene: -; J gene: TRBJ1-3; V gene: TRBV9; clone size: -; CDR3 protein: CASSVTGSAGNTIYF; CDR3 DNA: TGTGCCAGCAGCGTTACAGGGTCTGCTGGAAACACCATATATTTT
D gene: TRBD1; J gene: TRBJ1-2; V gene: TRBV27; clone size: -; CDR3 protein: CASSTTGGARNGYTF; CDR3 DNA: TGTGCCAGCAGTACGACAGGGGGCGCCCGCAATGGCTACACCTTC
D gene: TRBD1; J gene: TRBJ1-1; V gene: TRBV30; clone size: -; CDR3 protein: CAWSVSRTGGTGAFF; CDR3 DNA: TGTGCCTGGAGTGTTTCGCGGACAGGGGGCACTGGAGCTTTCTTT
D gene: TRBD1; J gene: TRBJ2-1; V gene: TRBV6-5; clone size: -; CDR3 protein: CASSYSPGTGDHEQFF; CDR3 DNA: TGTGCCAGCAGTTACTCACCCGGGACAGGGGACCATGAGCAGTTCTTC
D gene: -; J gene: TRBJ1-6; V gene: TRBV5-4; clone size: few; CDR3 protein: CASRQYPGVAPLHF; CDR3 DNA: TGTGCCAGCAGACAATATCCAGGGGTCGCACCCCTCCACTTT
D gene: TRBD1; J gene: TRBJ1-1; V gene: TRBV2; clone size: -; CDR3 protein: CASSMTGGNTEAFF; CDR3 DNA: TGTGCCAGCAGCATGACAGGGGGGAACACTGAAGCTTTCTTT
D gene: TRBD1; J gene: TRBJ1-3; V gene: TRBV7-9; clone size: -; CDR3 protein: CASSGGQGDGNTIYF; CDR3 DNA: TGTGCCAGCAGCGGGGGACAGGGAGATGGAAACACCATATATTTT
D gene: TRBD1; J gene: TRBJ2-7; V gene: TRBV25-1; clone size: -; CDR3 protein: CASSTGGAYEQYF; CDR3 DNA: TGTGCCAGCAGTACAGGGGGCGCCTACGAGCAGTACTTC
D gene: TRBD2; J gene: TRBJ2-5; V gene: TRBV19; clone size: -; CDR3 protein: CASSSKTSGLAGPQETQYF; CDR3 DNA: TGTGCCAGTAGTTCTAAGACCTCGGGACTAGCGGGACCCCAAGAGACCCAGTACTTC
D gene: -; J gene: TRBJ2-3; V gene: TRBV5-1; clone size: -; CDR3 protein: CASSRLVQAGTDTQYF; CDR3 DNA: TGCGCCAGCAGCCGCTTGGTCCAGGCCGGCACAGATACGCAGTATTTT
D gene: -; J gene: TRBJ2-1; V gene: TRBV7-2; clone size: -; CDR3 protein: CASSLAGRRPNEQFF; CDR3 DNA: TGTGCCAGCAGCTTAGCCGGCCGCAGGCCCAATGAGCAGTTCTTC
D gene: -; J gene: TRBJ1-2; V gene: TRBV19; clone size: -; CDR3 protein: CASSFGILYGYTF; CDR3 DNA: TGTGCCAGTAGTTTCGGGATCCTATATGGCTACACCTTC
D gene: -; J gene: TRBJ2-7; V gene: TRBV30; clone size: -; CDR3 protein: CAWAGGGGYEQYF; CDR3 DNA: TGTGCCTGGGCGGGCGGAGGAGGCTACGAGCAGTACTTC
D gene: TRBD2; J gene: TRBJ2-2; V gene: TRBV5-6; clone size: -; CDR3 protein: CASSLGLAGMVGELFF; CDR3 DNA: TGTGCCAGCAGCTTGGGACTAGCGGGAATGGTCGGGGAGCTGTTTTTT
D gene: -; J gene: TRBJ2-5; V gene: TRBV19; clone size: -; CDR3 protein: CASSINRGGGQETQYF; CDR3 DNA: TGTGCCAGTAGTATTAACAGGGGAGGTGGTCAAGAGACCCAGTACTTC